Below are 20 T cell receptor beta chains sequenced from a single sample in a study of monozygotic twins with inflammatory bowel disease. Reanalyzing the 5' RACE reads, TCRdb keeps one entry per CDR3 protein, without DNA. Its table records about 450,000 distinct CDR3 sequences. Sequencing used blood. The receptors originated from a human donor with ulcerative colitis or Crohn's disease, or a healthy co-twin of an affected twin (not recorded which).

The CDR3 sequence is CASSQDINWQGLHYGYTF. V gene TRBV4-1 combines with J gene TRBJ1-2; TCRdb reports TRBD1, a call that lacks DNA to check it against. Germline loops: CDR1 MGHRA, CDR2 YSYEKL. This CDR3 has 18 amino acids.

V is TRBV20-1 and J is TRBJ1-1; TCRdb selects TRBD1, and the lack of DNA leaves this call unchecked. The CDR3 is made up of 11 amino acids. Germline-derived CDR1 and CDR2 are DFQATT and SNEGSKA (reference sequence). The CDR3 sequence: CSLGGSTEAFF.

The V gene is TRBV5-1, the J gene TRBJ2-5. Germline assignment: CDR1 SGHRS and CDR2 YFSETQ. The CDR3 extends over 14 amino acids. CDR3 in amino acids: CASSFYSSWETQYF.

The V and J genes are TRBV18 and TRBJ2-1. Germline CDR1 reads KGHSH; CDR2 reads LQKENI. This CDR3 region has 15 residues. Here the CDR3 reads CASSPRAASYNEQFF.

The chain couples TRBV29-1 to TRBJ2-2; the TCRdb call, TRBD1, lacks DNA for checking. The CDR3 has 13 residues. Germline values: CDR1 SQVTM, CDR2 ANQGSEA. This CDR3 is CSVGDRGTGELFF.

This rearrangement joins TRBV4-1 to TRBJ2-4; TCRdb calls TRBD1, which cannot be checked without DNA. This CDR3 is 19 amino acids long. CDR1 MGHRA and CDR2 YSYEKL come from the germline V gene. The CDR3: CASSQVGGANEIAKNIQYF.

This sequence joins TRBV20-1 and TRBJ2-1. The CDR3 has 16 residues. Germline V gives CDR1 DFQATT, CDR2 SNEGSKA (reference sequence). CDR3 sequence reads: CSARVSSGPSYNEQFF.

V and J are TRBV5-1 and TRBJ1-5. CDR1 SGHRS and CDR2 YFSETQ come from the germline V gene. The CDR3 is 15 amino acids. CDR3 amino acids: CASSLAGIGNQPQHF. Full variable domain (rest looked up from reference TRBV5-1 and TRBJ1-5): KAGVTQTPRYLIKTRGQQVTLSCSPISGHRSVSWYQQTPGQGLQFLFEYFSETQRNKGNFPGRFSGRQFSNSRSEMNVSTLELGDSALYLCASSLAGIGNQPQHFGDGTRLSIL.

V and J are TRBV5-1 and TRBJ1-2; TCRdb's D call, TRBD1, is unchecked because there is no DNA. There are 15 residues in the CDR3. Germline V gene data show CDR1 as SGHRS and CDR2 as YFSETQ. The CDR3 loop reads CASSLRPQGTYGYTF.

The chain is built from TRBV20-1 and TRBJ2-4; absent DNA, TCRdb's TRBD1 call cannot be checked. Germline-derived CDR1 and CDR2 are DFQATT and SNEGSKA (reference sequence). The CDR3 contains 16 residues. The chain's CDR3 is CSAREAPGQLKNIQYF.

This chain uses TRBV7-2 with TRBJ1-1; TCRdb designates TRBD1, a call that cannot be tested without DNA. CDR1 and CDR2 from the germline V gene are SGHTA and FQGNSA. The CDR3 is made up of 12 amino acids. CDR3 sequence: CASSFRGWEAFF.

The V gene is TRBV5-1, the J gene TRBJ2-1; TCRdb names TRBD2, which stays unverified in the absence of DNA. CDR1 SGHRS and CDR2 YFSETQ come from the germline V gene. This CDR3 region has 15 residues. CDR3: CASSLVMASSGEQFF.

The chain carries TRBV19 and TRBJ2-1; as DNA is missing, the TRBD2 call by TCRdb cannot be tested. The CDR3 extends over 21 amino acids. Looked up from germline, CDR1 is LNHDA and CDR2 is SQIVND (reference sequence). The CDR3 here is CASSIIGLGTSGSPRGGEQFF.

J is TRBJ1-2 and V is TRBV15; TCRdb lists TRBD1, though no DNA is available to test this call. CDR3 length equals 17 residues. Germline V CDR1 and CDR2: LNHNV, YYDKDF (reference sequence). The CDR3 sequence is CATSAPDRGLGDYGYTF.

CDR3 sequence: CASNDWSGANVLTF. The J gene is TRBJ2-6, the V gene TRBV6-6. The CDR3 covers 14 residues. In germline, CDR1 is MNHNY, CDR2 SVGAGI (reference sequence).

The rearrangement uses TRBV5-1 and TRBJ2-4; TCRdb returns TRBD1, unconfirmable since there is no DNA. CDR1 SGHRS and CDR2 YFSETQ come from the germline V gene. The CDR3 runs 14 residues. The CDR3 sequence is CASSLGQGLNIQYF.

The chain couples TRBV20-1 to TRBJ2-5; the D gene TCRdb calls, TRBD2, cannot be checked with no DNA. The CDR3 has 13 residues. The germline CDR1 and CDR2 sequences are DFQATT and SNEGSKA (reference sequence). The CDR3 loop reads CSAEDSSQETQYF.

V usage is TRBV5-1 and J usage is TRBJ1-2; absent DNA, TCRdb's TRBD1 call cannot be checked. This CDR3 region has 14 residues. The V gene's germline CDR1 is SGHRS and CDR2 YFSETQ. The CDR3 region is CASSIGRPPLGYTF.

The chain uses TRBV18 and TRBJ2-7; TCRdb reports TRBD1, a call that lacks DNA to check it against. The CDR3 has 13 amino acids. CDR1 is KGHSH and CDR2 is LQKENI in the germline V gene. The CDR3 sequence: CASSSGHLGEQYF.

This CDR3 is CSVELGGSNQPQHF. The rearrangement uses TRBV29-1 and TRBJ1-5; TCRdb's D call, TRBD1, is unchecked because there is no DNA. CDR1 SQVTM and CDR2 ANQGSEA come from the germline V gene. The CDR3 sequence is 14 residues long.